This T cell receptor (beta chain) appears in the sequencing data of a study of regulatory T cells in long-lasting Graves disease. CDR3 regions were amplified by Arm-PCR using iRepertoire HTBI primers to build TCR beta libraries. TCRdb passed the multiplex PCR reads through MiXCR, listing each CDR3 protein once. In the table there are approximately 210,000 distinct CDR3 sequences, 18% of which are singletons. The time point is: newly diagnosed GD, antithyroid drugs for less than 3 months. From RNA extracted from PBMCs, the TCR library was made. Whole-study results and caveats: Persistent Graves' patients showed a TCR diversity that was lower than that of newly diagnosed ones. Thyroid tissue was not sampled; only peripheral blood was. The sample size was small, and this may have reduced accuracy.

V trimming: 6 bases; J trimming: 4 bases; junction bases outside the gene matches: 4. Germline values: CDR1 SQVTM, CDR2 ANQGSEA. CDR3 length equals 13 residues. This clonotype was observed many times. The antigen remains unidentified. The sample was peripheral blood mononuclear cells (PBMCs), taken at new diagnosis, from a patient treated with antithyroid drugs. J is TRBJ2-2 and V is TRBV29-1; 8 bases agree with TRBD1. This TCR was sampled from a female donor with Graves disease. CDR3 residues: CSVQGAPTGELFF. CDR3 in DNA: TGCAGCGTGCAGGGGGCGCCCACCGGGGAGCTGTTTTTT.